A selection of T cell receptor beta chains follows, all from one sample in a study of shared clonotypes between healthy human individuals. Using immunoSEQ multiplex PCR, the repertoire was profiled, and TCRdb retains in-frame clones only, with some absent. The sample carries approximately 1.9 million clones, 93% recorded once. The sequencing sample was made of naive CD8+ T cells from PBMCs. Source of these receptors: a man younger than 35 in good health. Some clones in this sample may be carry-over from other donors' samples. CDR3s include the opening cysteine and the closing phenylalanine or tryptophan. The D gene is left open where the match is weak. Clone size, where shown, is once, few, many, or a class for clones that have expanded.

D	V	J	size	CDR3	DNA
.	TRBV7-9	TRBJ2-4	.	CASSLGALYGHKNIQYF	TGTGCCAGCAGCTTGGGGGCATTGTACGGGCATAAAAACATTCAGTACTTC
.	TRBV10-3	TRBJ1-1	.	CAIRGSETEAFF	TGTGCCATCAGGGGGAGTGAAACTGAAGCTTTCTTT
TRBD2	TRBV10-3	TRBJ2-3	.	CAIKDQLAGGRTDTQYF	TGTGCCATCAAGGACCAACTAGCGGGAGGACGCACAGATACGCAGTATTTT
TRBD2	TRBV4-3	TRBJ2-1	.	CASSPNMASGSMGEQFF	TGCGCCAGCAGCCCAAACATGGCTAGCGGGAGTATGGGTGAGCAGTTCTTC
.	TRBV28	TRBJ1-5	few	CASTNRSPHQPQHF	TGTGCCAGCACCAATCGCTCTCCGCATCAGCCCCAGCATTTT
.	TRBV6-1	TRBJ2-7	.	CASSEGAGLAYEQYF	TGTGCCAGCAGTGAAGGGGCAGGGTTAGCCTACGAGCAGTACTTC
.	TRBV4-2	TRBJ2-7	once	CASSPLLGVGYEQYF	TGTGCCAGCAGCCCTCTATTGGGAGTTGGCTACGAGCAGTACTTC
TRBD2	TRBV29-1	TRBJ2-2	few	CSVEANGLAGGVTNTGELFF	TGCAGCGTTGAAGCTAACGGGCTAGCGGGAGGGGTAACGAACACCGGGGAGCTGTTTTTT
.	TRBV6-1	TRBJ1-5	once	CASSEAPGPGNQPQHF	TGTGCCAGCAGTGAAGCGCCGGGGCCGGGCAATCAGCCCCAGCATTTT
.	TRBV6-5	TRBJ2-7	.	CASSSKGRYEQYF	TGTGCCAGCAGCTCGAAGGGCCGTTACGAGCAGTACTTC
.	TRBV21-1	TRBJ2-7	.	CARSSKRYEQYF	TGTGCCAGATCTAGCAAACGGTACGAGCAGTACTTC
TRBD2	TRBV9	TRBJ2-7	.	CASSVASGMSSYEQYF	TGTGCCAGCAGCGTAGCTAGCGGGATGAGTTCCTACGAGCAGTACTTC
TRBD1	TRBV2	TRBJ2-2	.	CASCRDRTNTGELFF	TGTGCCAGTTGCCGGGACAGGACTAACACCGGGGAGCTGTTTTTT
TRBD2	TRBV18	TRBJ2-1	.	CASSNNGGVYYNEQFF	TGTGCCAGCTCCAACAATGGGGGGGTCTACTACAATGAGCAGTTCTTC
.	TRBV19	TRBJ1-2	few	CAQWRDLNYGYTF	TGTGCCCAGTGGAGAGACCTTAACTATGGCTACACCTTC
.	TRBV28	TRBJ1-2	.	CASRSGVGPIYGYTF	TGTGCCAGCCGTTCGGGAGTGGGGCCGATCTATGGCTACACCTTC
.	TRBV27	TRBJ2-1	.	CASSLDFYNEQFF	TGTGCCAGCAGTTTGGACTTTTACAATGAGCAGTTCTTC
TRBD2	TRBV6-6	TRBJ2-7	.	CASSVGLAVPEQYF	TGTGCCAGCAGTGTGGGACTAGCGGTACCCGAGCAGTACTTC
.	TRBV5-4	TRBJ2-3	.	CASSQGTVGTDTQYF	TGTGCCAGCAGCCAAGGGACGGTAGGCACAGATACGCAGTATTTT
.	TRBV7-9	TRBJ2-7	.	CASSLALIYEQYF	TGTGCCAGCAGCTTAGCGCTCATCTACGAGCAGTACTTC
.	TRBV27	TRBJ1-5	.	CASSSWGVGQPQHF	TGTGCCAGCAGTTCATGGGGGGTAGGGCAGCCCCAGCATTTT
.	TRBV7-9	TRBJ1-1	.	CASSLAGQKQAFF	TGTGCCAGCAGCTTAGCCGGACAGAAGCAAGCTTTCTTT
.	TRBV4-1	TRBJ1-2	.	CASSQGPGDIHGYTF	TGCGCCAGCAGCCAAGGACCAGGGGACATTCATGGCTACACCTTC
.	TRBV27	TRBJ1-2	.	CASSPIGGSGYTF	TGTGCCAGCAGTCCAATAGGGGGGAGCGGCTACACCTTC
.	TRBV5-4	TRBJ2-7	.	CASSNSYEQYF	TGTGCCAGCAGCAACTCATACGAGCAGTACTTC
TRBD2	TRBV7-8	TRBJ2-7	.	CASSPGGTSGTIREQYF	TGTGCCAGCAGCCCAGGAGGGACTAGCGGGACCATTCGCGAGCAGTACTTC
TRBD1	TRBV4-3	TRBJ1-1	.	CASSQDHAGGLQTNTEAFF	TGCGCCAGCAGCCAAGATCATGCAGGGGGTTTACAGACGAACACTGAAGCTTTCTTT
.	TRBV28	TRBJ2-7	.	CASSPDDDEQYF	TGTGCCAGCAGTCCGGACGACGACGAGCAGTACTTC
.	TRBV25-1	TRBJ2-7	once	CASSDQGLAEQYF	TGTGCCAGCAGTGACCAGGGTTTGGCCGAGCAGTACTTC
TRBD1	TRBV25-1	TRBJ1-1	.	CASIQGGPMNTEAFF	TGTGCCAGTATTCAGGGGGGCCCCATGAACACTGAAGCTTTCTTT
.	TRBV13	TRBJ2-2	few	CASSLPGKLGSGELFF	TGTGCCAGCAGCTTACCGGGAAAGCTGGGTTCCGGGGAGCTGTTTTTT
.	TRBV27	TRBJ2-3	.	CASSLLTPSTDTQYF	TGTGCCAGCAGTTTATTGACCCCTAGCACAGATACGCAGTATTTT
TRBD1	TRBV19	TRBJ1-1	.	CASMALGQGAPTEAFF	TGTGCCAGTATGGCCTTGGGACAGGGGGCCCCCACTGAAGCTTTCTTT
TRBD2	TRBV11-2	TRBJ2-5	.	CASSFRPGLAGEQETQYF	TGTGCCAGCAGCTTCCGACCGGGACTAGCGGGAGAACAAGAGACCCAGTACTTC
TRBD1	TRBV9	TRBJ1-1	.	CASAGGLNTEAFF	TGTGCCAGCGCAGGGGGACTGAACACTGAAGCTTTCTTT
TRBD1	TRBV5-1	TRBJ1-1	.	CASTTGGFTEAFF	TGCGCCAGCACTACAGGGGGCTTCACTGAAGCTTTCTTT
.	TRBV5-1	TRBJ2-3	once	CASSLATVYLSGDTQYF	TGCGCCAGCAGCTTGGCCACGGTTTACCTTTCTGGAGATACGCAGTATTTT
.	TRBV15	TRBJ1-2	.	CATSTPTTIYGYTF	TGTGCCACCAGCACTCCGACAACCATCTATGGCTACACCTTC
.	TRBV4-3	TRBJ1-1	.	CASSQDEDMNTEAFF	TGCGCCAGCAGCCAAGACGAGGACATGAACACTGAAGCTTTCTTT
TRBD1	TRBV19	TRBJ1-2	.	CASSLPGQAKLYGYTF	TGTGCCAGTAGTTTACCGGGACAGGCGAAACTTTATGGCTACACCTTC
.	TRBV27	TRBJ2-3	.	CASSLGSGFITDTQYF	TGTGCCAGCAGTTTGGGTAGCGGATTCATCACAGATACGCAGTATTTT
TRBD1	TRBV28	TRBJ1-1	.	CASSPGQANTEAFF	TGTGCCAGCAGTCCGGGACAGGCTAACACTGAAGCTTTCTTT
.	TRBV19	TRBJ1-1	.	CATRTGFTEAFF	TGTGCCACCCGAACGGGGTTCACTGAAGCTTTCTTT
.	TRBV7-6	TRBJ2-1	.	CASSLRVALGNEQFF	TGTGCCAGCAGCTTACGGGTAGCCCTAGGCAATGAGCAGTTCTTC
TRBD2	TRBV18	TRBJ2-5	.	CASSPAPGGGETQYF	TGTGCCAGCTCACCAGCTCCGGGAGGGGGAGAGACCCAGTACTTC
.	TRBV7-9	TRBJ2-3	.	CASGRRDTQYF	TGTGCCAGCGGGCGGCGAGATACGCAGTATTTT
.	TRBV5-6	TRBJ2-7	.	CASSLGVSEQYF	TGTGCCAGCAGCTTGGGCGTAAGTGAGCAGTACTTC
.	TRBV29-1	TRBJ2-1	.	CSVEGGENSYNEQFF	TGCAGCGTTGAAGGGGGGGAGAATAGCTACAATGAGCAGTTCTTC
.	TRBV9	TRBJ2-7	.	CASSVDSSYEQYF	TGTGCCAGCAGCGTAGACAGTTCCTACGAGCAGTACTTC
.	TRBV4-1	TRBJ2-7	once	CASSLRVTPYEQYF	TGCGCCAGCAGCCTCCGCGTCACTCCCTACGAGCAGTACTTC
TRBD1	TRBV7-9	TRBJ1-5	few	CASSLGQEGALHNQPQHF	TGTGCCAGCAGCTTAGGGCAGGAGGGGGCGCTTCACAATCAGCCCCAGCATTTT
TRBD2	TRBV12-5	TRBJ2-7	.	CASGLERENSYEQYF	TGTGCTAGTGGTTTGGAGCGGGAGAATTCCTACGAGCAGTACTTC
.	TRBV14	TRBJ2-3	once	CASSENQAGFRDTQYF	TGTGCCAGCAGCGAAAATCAGGCAGGGTTTAGAGATACGCAGTATTTT
.	TRBV4-3	TRBJ1-4	.	CASSQDFRVREKLFF	TGCGCCAGCAGCCAAGATTTCAGGGTCCGGGAAAAACTGTTTTTT
.	TRBV4-3	TRBJ2-2	.	CASSHVSHTGELFF	TGCGCCAGCAGCCATGTCTCCCACACCGGGGAGCTGTTTTTT
TRBD2	TRBV9	TRBJ2-7	.	CASSGRATSVYEQYF	TGTGCCAGCAGCGGACGGGCGACTAGCGTCTACGAGCAGTACTTC
TRBD1	TRBV9	TRBJ1-3	.	CASSVAGDSRLSGNTIYF	TGTGCCAGCAGCGTAGCCGGGGACAGCCGATTATCTGGAAACACCATATATTTT